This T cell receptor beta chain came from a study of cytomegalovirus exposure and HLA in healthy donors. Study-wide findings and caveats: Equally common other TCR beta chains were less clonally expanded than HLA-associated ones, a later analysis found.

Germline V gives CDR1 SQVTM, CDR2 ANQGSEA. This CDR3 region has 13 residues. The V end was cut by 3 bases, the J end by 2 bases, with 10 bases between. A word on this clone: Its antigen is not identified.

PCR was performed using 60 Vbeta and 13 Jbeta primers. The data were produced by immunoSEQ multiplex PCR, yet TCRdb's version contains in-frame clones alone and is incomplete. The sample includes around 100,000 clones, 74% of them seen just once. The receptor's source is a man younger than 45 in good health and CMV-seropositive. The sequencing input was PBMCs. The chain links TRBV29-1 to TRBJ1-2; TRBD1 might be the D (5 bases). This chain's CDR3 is CSVDPQENYGYTF. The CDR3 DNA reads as TGCAGCGTTGACCCACAGGAGAACTATGGCTACACCTTC.